Each of the 24 T cell receptor beta chains below was sequenced from the same sample in a study of blood T cell repertoires in COVID-19. TCRdb's copy holds only in-frame clones and misses some; the assay was immunoSEQ multiplex PCR. The sample shows about 190,000 clones, 89% of them seen only once. The sample comprised peripheral blood. All receptors come from a man aged 35 to 55 with acute or convalescent COVID-19.

The chain has TRBV7-2 and TRBJ1-1, with D possibly matching TRBD1 (5 bases). This CDR3 has 14 residues. Germline V gene lookup returns CDR1 SGHTA and CDR2 FQGNSA. The V and J ends lost 5 bases and 10 bases respectively, with 20 bases between them. This chain's CDR3 is CASSVSDSGVGAFF. CDR3 bases: TGTGCCAGCAGCGTATCAGACAGTGGGGTGGGAGCTTTCTTT.

V gene TRBV7-2 combines with J gene TRBJ2-5, with 7 bases aligning to TRBD1. This CDR3 spans 14 amino acids. Germline CDR1 reads SGHTA; CDR2 reads FQGNSA. V gave up 2 bases and J gave up 1 base; unmatched junction bases: 1. The CDR3 DNA reads as TGTGCCAGCAGCTTAAGGACAGGCCAAGAGACCCAGTACTTC. This gives the protein CASSLRTGQETQYF.

This chain connects TRBV19 to TRBJ1-3; D may be TRBD1 (5 bases). The germline V gene encodes CDR1 LNHDA and CDR2 SQIVND (reference sequence). The CDR3 runs 18 residues. The V and J ends lost 5 bases and 0 bases respectively, with 20 bases between them. The CDR3 DNA reads TGTGCCAGTAGTGTGCGGGAGGGACCGAGACCCTCTGGAAACACCATATATTTT. Translation: CASSVREGPRPSGNTIYF.

The chain carries TRBV19 and TRBJ2-6; the D gene is possibly TRBD1 (5 bases). Trimming stripped 3 bases from V and 0 bases from J, with 12 bases between. The CDR3 loop spans 17 amino acids. Germline loops: CDR1 LNHDA, CDR2 SQIVND (reference sequence). CDR3 DNA: TGTGCCAGTAGTATTCTCCAGGGAATCTCTGGGGCCAACGTCCTGACTTTC. Amino acid sequence: CASSILQGISGANVLTF.

J is TRBJ2-1 and V is TRBV19, with 7 positions matching TRBD2. The CDR3 is 12 amino acids. V lost 5 bases to trimming and J lost 8 bases; unmatched junction nucleotides: 3. Germline V gives CDR1 LNHDA, CDR2 SQIVND (reference sequence). CDR3 sequence: CASSGGVYEQFF. The CDR3 DNA is TGTGCCAGTAGTGGGGGGGTATATGAGCAGTTCTTC.

This chain uses TRBV10-2 with TRBJ1-1; possible D gene TRBD1, 6 bases. Deletions cut 6 bases from V and 6 bases from J, with 11 bases between. This CDR3 has 12 amino acids. Germline lookup yields CDR1 WSHSY and CDR2 SAAADI. CDR3 sequence (DNA): TGCGCCAGCAGCACAGGGTGGGCTGAAGCTTTCTTT. It encodes CASSTGWAEAFF.

The chain couples TRBV24-1 to TRBJ1-2, with a possible D match to TRBD1 (6 bases). Trimming shortened V by 3 bases and J by 5 bases, and 12 bases separated the two germline ends. Germline CDR1 KGHDR, CDR2 SFDVKD. The length of the CDR3 is 14 residues. The CDR3 here is CATSDITRGYGYTF. The CDR3 coding sequence is TGTGCCACCAGTGATATTACCAGGGGTTATGGCTACACCTTC.

This clone was counted a single time. The chain is built from TRBV10-1 and TRBJ2-2, with 9 bases lining up with TRBD1. The CDR3 totals 16 residues. Looked up from germline, CDR1 is WNHNN and CDR2 is SYGVQD (reference sequence). The trim removed 6 bases at V and 12 bases at J, leaving 17 bases unmatched. CDR3 in amino acids: CASSPPVTGGQGKLFF. The CDR3 DNA reads as TGCGCCAGCAGCCCCCCTGTTACAGGGGGCCAGGGAAAGCTGTTTTTT.

V gene TRBV30 combines with J gene TRBJ1-6; 7 nucleotides line up with TRBD1. Looked up from germline, CDR1 is GTSNPN and CDR2 is SVGIG (reference sequence). V shed 2 bases, J shed 6 bases, and the junction held 4 bases outside the gene matches. The CDR3 runs to 14 residues. The CDR3 nucleotides are TGTGCCTGGAGTACCGGGACAGTTAATTCACCCCTCCACTTT. It is translated as CAWSTGTVNSPLHF.

The J gene is TRBJ1-5, the V gene TRBV7-9, with D possibly TRBD1 on 6 matching bases. Germline CDR1 is SEHNR and CDR2 is FQNEAQ (reference sequence). The CDR3 is made up of 17 amino acids. V shed 1 base and J shed 0 bases, with 13 bases lying between them. The CDR3 loop reads CASSLDGGDYSNQPQHF. As DNA, the CDR3 is TGTGCCAGCAGCTTAGATGGGGGCGATTATAGCAATCAGCCCCAGCATTTT.

V and J are TRBV29-1 and TRBJ1-2, with TRBD1 identical over 10 bases. The J segment lost 8 bases and the V segment lost 6 bases, leaving 9 bases of the junction unmatched. The CDR3 is 13 amino acids. CDR1 and CDR2 (germline): SQVTM, ANQGSEA. CDR3 DNA sequence: TGCAGCGTCCTAGCTGGGACAGGGGTGGGCTACACCTTC. Protein: CSVLAGTGVGYTF.

The chain has TRBV5-1 and TRBJ1-5; D is ambiguous. V lost 1 base, J lost 6 bases, and 8 bases lay in between. This CDR3 contains 13 residues. Germline assignment: CDR1 SGHRS and CDR2 YFSETQ. The CDR3 loop is CASSLSGSQPQHF. The DNA for the CDR3 is TGCGCCAGCAGCTTGTCGGGGAGTCAGCCCCAGCATTTT.

This chain connects TRBV7-3 to TRBJ2-5; a weak D match, TRBD2 (6 bases). Deletions cut 3 bases from V and 0 bases from J, with 11 bases between. This CDR3 spans 15 amino acids. Looked up from germline, CDR1 is SGHTA and CDR2 is FQGTGA. The CDR3 bases are TGTGCCAGCAGCTTCGGGACTCAGTACCAAGAGACCCAGTACTTC. This sequence encodes CASSFGTQYQETQYF.

The table lists this clone with a few counts. This sequence joins TRBV10-3 and TRBJ1-6, with 7 bases identical to TRBD1. V trimming: 10 bases; J trimming: 7 bases; junction bases outside the gene matches: 7. CDR3 length: 13 residues. In germline, CDR1 is ENHRY, CDR2 SYGVKD. The CDR3 DNA reads TGTGCCACCGGGTGGGACAGAAATTCACCCCTCCACTTT. Amino acids: CATGWDRNSPLHF.

This clone came up once. The gene calls are TRBV27 and TRBJ2-3; possibly TRBD2 for D (5 bases). V was trimmed by 7 bases and J by 6 bases, leaving 23 bases between them. Germline CDR1 is MNHEY and CDR2 is SMNVEV (reference sequence). There are 16 residues in the CDR3. CDR3 coding DNA: TGTGCCAGCAACCTACCGGGAAAGGGTGTCGGGGATACGCAGTATTTT. Its protein product is CASNLPGKGVGDTQYF.

This sequence joins TRBV5-1 and TRBJ2-3; D possibly corresponds to TRBD2 (7 bases). The CDR3 sequence is 16 residues long. Germline V gene sequence: CDR1 SGHRS, CDR2 YFSETQ. V was cut by 0 bases and J by 4 bases, with 15 bases left in between. The CDR3 region is CASSLGGGGGSDTQYF. The CDR3 nucleotides are TGCGCCAGCAGCTTGGGAGGTGGCGGGGGCTCAGATACGCAGTATTTT.

This chain uses TRBV29-1 with TRBJ2-7, with TRBD1 matching 10 bases. The CDR3 extends over 13 amino acids. Trimming at V came to 1 base and at J to 3 bases, leaving 0 bases not matched to a gene. The germline CDR1 and CDR2 sequences are SQVTM and ANQGSEA. CDR3 DNA sequence: TGCAGCGTTGAAGGGACAGGGGGCTACGAGCAGTACTTC. The encoded protein is CSVEGTGGYEQYF.

CDR3 in DNA: TGTGCCATCAGGGCCTCGACAGAAGAGACCCAGTACTTC. Protein: CAIRASTEETQYF. The genes are TRBV10-3 and TRBJ2-5, with D perhaps matching TRBD1 (5 bases). The CDR3 is 13 amino acids. V was trimmed by 6 bases and J by 3 bases, leaving 11 bases between them. Germline-derived CDR1 and CDR2 are ENHRY and SYGVKD.

V and J are TRBV4-2 and TRBJ1-4; the match to TRBD1 covers 9 bases. Germline V gene lookup returns CDR1 LGHNA and CDR2 YNFKEQ. The CDR3 is 15 amino acids. The trim removed 4 bases at V and 4 bases at J, leaving 4 bases unmatched. CDR3 sequence: CASSPQTGGNEKLFF. The CDR3 nucleotides are TGTGCCAGCAGCCCCCAGACAGGGGGTAATGAAAAACTGTTTTTT.

The chain links TRBV6-6 to TRBJ2-7, with 8 bases identical to TRBD1. The J segment lost 6 bases and the V segment lost 5 bases, leaving 9 bases of the junction unmatched. CDR1 MNHNY and CDR2 SVGAGI come from the germline V gene (reference sequence). This CDR3 is built from 14 residues. This CDR3 reads CASSPPDRAAEQYF. The CDR3 DNA reads TGTGCCAGCAGTCCGCCGGACAGGGCGGCCGAGCAGTACTTC.

V usage is TRBV2 and J usage is TRBJ2-3; TRBD1 agrees at 9 bases. V was clipped by 7 bases and J by 1 base; unmatched bases: 9. The germline V gene has CDR1 SNHLY and CDR2 FYNNEI. The CDR3 length is 16 residues. The CDR3 region is CASTFVGQGGTDTQYF. The CDR3 nucleotides are TGTGCCAGCACTTTCGTGGGACAGGGCGGCACAGATACGCAGTATTTT.

The CDR3 region is CASSHVGGANVLTF. Here the CDR3 DNA reads TGTGCCAGCAGTCATGTCGGTGGGGCCAACGTCCTGACTTTC. V gene TRBV6-5 combines with J gene TRBJ2-6; D not resolved. Germline V gene sequence: CDR1 MNHEY, CDR2 SVGAGI. The CDR3 has 14 residues. Trimming took 5 bases from V and 3 from J, leaving 8 bases between them.

The chain carries TRBV6-5 and TRBJ1-1; D gene unclear. Trimming pared 7 bases from V and 2 bases from J, leaving 17 bases between. The CDR3 covers 15 residues. Germline values: CDR1 MNHEY, CDR2 SVGAGI. In DNA form, the CDR3 reads TGTGCCAGCAAACCCGGGTCTAACATTAACACTGAAGCTTTCTTT. Translation: CASKPGSNINTEAFF.

The sample holds one count of this clone. In nucleotides, the CDR3 is TGTGCCAGCAGTTACTCCCAGACTGGAAACACCATATATTTT. It translates to CASSYSQTGNTIYF. The chain is built from TRBV6-6 and TRBJ1-3, with D uncertain. CDR3 length: 14 residues. The germline V gene encodes CDR1 MNHNY and CDR2 SVGAGI (reference sequence). Trimming cost V 0 bases and J 2 bases, with 5 bases left between them.